This T cell receptor (beta chain) derives from a study of human T cells and chemical hapten exposure. Study context: While the roughly 25-week study was under way, patients received diphenylcyclopropenone on the scalp every week.

Documented time point: patch test 2, 6 weeks after DPC sensitization. Treatment meaning: therapeutic diphenylcyclopropenone sensitization with weekly scalp DPC. To note about this clonotype: What it binds is unknown.

Unique molecular identifiers were attached to individual cDNA molecules within the library. TCRdb analysed the RACE reads with MiXCR anew, one entry per CDR3 protein. This table holds 85,000 to 100,000 distinct CDR3 sequences, 11% found once. There are 15 residues in the CDR3. Germline assignment: CDR1 MNHNS and CDR2 SASEGT. V lost 6 bases and J lost 6, with 18 bases in between. Study-wide results and limits: Patch test score tracked positively with PT1 expanded TCR counts. Healthy individuals' immune responses may differ from those of donors, who had alopecia.

This chain connects TRBV6-1 to TRBJ2-1; D tentatively reads TRBD1 or TRBD2 (5 bases each). This TCR derives from a man aged 40-49 years with alopecia areata. Some clones in this sample may be carry-over from other donors' samples. Sequenced here: whole blood, sampled in connection with sensitization to the hapten diphenylcyclopropenone (DPC). CDR3 coding DNA: TGTGCCAGCAGCGTAGGGGACCACCGGGGCAATGAGCAGTTCTTC. This encodes CASSVGDHRGNEQFF.